The 6 T cell receptor beta chains given below trace back to one sample, sequenced in a study of PD-L1 blockade in urothelial cancer. Time point indicated: pretreatment peripheral blood. Using immunoSEQ multiplex PCR, the repertoire was profiled, and TCRdb retains in-frame clones only, with some absent. The sample yields about 130,000 clones, roughly 84% seen once. The sample was PBMCs, taken around atezolizumab (anti-PD-L1) treatment. These receptors were collected from a man aged 50-60 years with urothelial cancer.

The chain employs TRBV9 and TRBJ2-7; TRBD2 agrees at 11 bases. This CDR3 spans 15 amino acids. The germline V gene encodes CDR1 SGDLS and CDR2 YYNGEE. V dropped 5 bases and J dropped 7; count of bases not matched to a gene: 11. The CDR3 region has the DNA TGTGCCAGCAGTGTGACTAGCGGGACGTACGGGGAGCAGTACTTC. Translating it yields CASSVTSGTYGEQYF.

The chain combines TRBV28 with TRBJ1-5; D is possibly TRBD1 (5 bases). Germline V lookup: CDR1 MDHEN, CDR2 SYDVKM. The ends were cut back, 7 bases at V and 2 bases at J, with 18 bases in the middle. The CDR3 runs 16 residues. In DNA form, the CDR3 reads TGTGCCAGCATACCCCCCTTCCCCAGGGGCAATCAGCCCCAGCATTTT. Its protein product is CASIPPFPRGNQPQHF.

The J gene is TRBJ1-2, the V gene TRBV14; weak D call: TRBD1 (5 bases). Trimming cost V 7 bases and J 4 bases, with 22 bases left between them. Germline V lookup: CDR1 SGHDN, CDR2 FVKESK. CDR3 length: 16 residues. The CDR3 DNA follows: TGTGCCAGCACCCCGCCGGGGTCGGGGGTGATCTATGGCTACACCTTC. Its protein product is CASTPPGSGVIYGYTF.

This chain connects TRBV29-1 to TRBJ2-1; 7 bases align to TRBD2. Germline V gene sequence: CDR1 SQVTM, CDR2 ANQGSEA. The junction had 8 bases not matched to a gene; V was cut back by 3 bases and J by 6 bases. The CDR3 totals 14 residues. The CDR3 nucleotides are TGCAGCGTTGAGCCCGGGACTAACCCCAATGAGCAGTTCTTC. Amino acid sequence: CSVEPGTNPNEQFF.

This sequence joins TRBV23-1 and TRBJ2-1; the match to TRBD2 covers 8 bases. TRBV23-1 is known as an ORF, though its function is uncertain. The J segment lost 7 bases and the V segment lost 4 bases, leaving 6 bases of the junction unmatched. The CDR3 spans 14 residues. This CDR3 reads CASSPTSVENEQFF. Written as DNA, the CDR3 is TGCGCCAGCAGTCCGACTAGCGTGGAAAATGAGCAGTTCTTC.

The chain links TRBV2 to TRBJ1-2; 9 positions agree with TRBD1. After removal of 7 bases from V and 8 bases from J, the junction contained 11 bases not matched to a gene. Germline CDR1 reads SNHLY; CDR2 reads FYNNEI. The CDR3 is 14 amino acids. CDR3 loop: CASTPEQGAGGYTF. The CDR3 region has the DNA TGTGCCAGCACCCCCGAACAGGGGGCTGGGGGCTACACCTTC.